Listed below are T cell receptor beta chains from one sample, sequenced in a study of early T cells in non-severe SARS-CoV-2 infection. TCRdb fed the 5' RACE reads into MiXCR, producing one record per CDR3 protein. This sample has 50,000 to 85,000 distinct CDR3 sequences, with roughly 10% found just once. The material sequenced was whole blood. All receptors come from an adult who was a healthcare worker with PCR-confirmed SARS-CoV-2 infection or an uninfected control (not recorded which). The CDR3 runs from the conserved cysteine through the conserved F or W. Fields, in order: V gene, clone size, CDR3 length, D gene, J gene, CDR3 protein, CDR3 DNA. A D gene is named only where the DNA matches it firmly. Some rows mark clone size as missing; the rest say once, few, many or name a class of expanded clone.

V: TRBV7-2; size: medium-sized; length: 15; D: .; J: TRBJ2-7; CDR3: CASSPNPGDSYEQYF; DNA: TGTGCCAGCAGCCCAAATCCGGGTGACTCCTACGAGCAGTACTTC
V: TRBV4-3; size: many; length: 15; D: .; J: TRBJ1-2; CDR3: CASSRERAGDYGYTF; DNA: TGCGCCAGCAGCCGGGAGAGGGCCGGGGACTATGGCTACACCTTC
V: TRBV5-4; size: once; length: 17; D: .; J: TRBJ1-6; CDR3: CASSQGGVSSYNSPLHF; DNA: TGTGCCAGCAGCCAAGGTGGGGTCAGCTCCTATAATTCACCCCTCCACTTT
V: TRBV11-2; size: many; length: 13; D: TRBD2; J: TRBJ2-1; CDR3: CASSSMPSGKQFF; DNA: TGTGCCAGCAGCTCGATGCCTAGCGGGAAGCAGTTCTTC
V: TRBV6-6; size: few; length: 16; D: .; J: TRBJ1-5; CDR3: CASSPGTRYSNQPQHF; DNA: TGTGCCAGCAGTCCCGGAACCCGATATAGCAATCAGCCCCAGCATTTT
V: TRBV12-3/TRBV12-4; size: .; length: 14; D: .; J: TRBJ1-6; CDR3: CASSADSLYSPLHF; DNA: TGTGCCAGCAGTGCGGACAGTTTGTATTCACCCCTCCACTTT
V: TRBV7-2; size: many; length: 14; D: .; J: TRBJ2-5; CDR3: CASSFNAYQETQYF; DNA: TGTGCCAGCAGCTTTAATGCGTACCAAGAGACCCAGTACTTC
V: TRBV20-1; size: many; length: 15; D: .; J: TRBJ2-3; CDR3: CSARRDALSTDTQYF; DNA: TGCAGTGCTAGACGGGACGCTCTTAGCACAGATACGCAGTATTTT
V: TRBV7-2; size: few; length: 15; D: .; J: TRBJ2-7; CDR3: CASSLALVQAYEQYF; DNA: TGTGCCAGCAGCTTAGCGCTGGTGCAGGCCTACGAGCAGTACTTC
V: TRBV5-5; size: few; length: 17; D: TRBD1; J: TRBJ1-1; CDR3: CASSLISTGTMNTEAFF; DNA: TGTGCCAGCAGCTTGATTTCGACAGGGACTATGAACACTGAAGCTTTCTTT
V: TRBV11-2; size: few; length: 18; D: TRBD2; J: TRBJ2-7; CDR3: CASSLVQRPSGTPYEQYF; DNA: TGTGCCAGCAGCTTAGTTCAGCGGCCTAGCGGGACCCCCTACGAGCAGTACTTC
V: TRBV2; size: .; length: 14; D: .; J: TRBJ2-3; CDR3: CASSDAASTDTQYF; DNA: TGTGCCAGCAGTGATGCGGCTAGCACAGATACGCAGTATTTT
V: TRBV7-2; size: many; length: 12; D: .; J: TRBJ2-7; CDR3: CASSLGAYEQYF; DNA: TGTGCCAGCAGCTTAGGGGCCTACGAGCAGTACTTC
V: TRBV7-2; size: many; length: 13; D: .; J: TRBJ2-7; CDR3: CASSLGQHYEQYF; DNA: TGTGCCAGCAGCTTAGGACAGCACTACGAGCAGTACTTC
V: TRBV11-3; size: .; length: 13; D: TRBD2; J: TRBJ2-1; CDR3: CASSSLAGVEQFF; DNA: TGTGCCAGCAGCTCCCTAGCGGGAGTTGAGCAGTTCTTC
V: TRBV7-9; size: medium-sized; length: 13; D: .; J: TRBJ2-6; CDR3: CASSLAGANVLTF; DNA: TGTGCCAGCAGCTTAGCAGGGGCCAACGTCCTGACTTTC
V: TRBV6-6; size: many; length: 13; D: .; J: TRBJ1-2; CDR3: CASNRGRDAGYTF; DNA: TGTGCCAGCAATAGGGGAAGGGATGCTGGCTACACCTTC
V: TRBV5-1; size: few; length: 15; D: .; J: TRBJ2-1; CDR3: CASSDVGGTYNEQFF; DNA: TGCGCCAGCAGCGACGTTGGAGGGACCTACAATGAGCAGTTCTTC
V: TRBV7-2; size: few; length: 14; D: .; J: TRBJ2-7; CDR3: CASSLAPGPYEQYF; DNA: TGTGCCAGCAGCTTAGCGCCGGGGCCCTACGAGCAGTACTTC
V: TRBV23-1; size: many; length: 14; D: .; J: TRBJ2-1; CDR3: CASSQFSENNEQFF; DNA: TGCGCCAGCAGTCAATTTTCAGAAAACAATGAGCAGTTCTTC
V: TRBV12-3/TRBV12-4; size: many; length: 14; D: .; J: TRBJ2-7; CDR3: CASSAVGASYEQYF; DNA: TGTGCCAGCAGTGCGGTAGGGGCCTCCTACGAGCAGTACTTC
V: TRBV29-1; size: many; length: 13; D: .; J: TRBJ2-7; CDR3: CSVVSQTRGEQYF; DNA: TGCAGCGTTGTCAGCCAGACCCGTGGCGAGCAGTACTTC
V: TRBV6-1; size: few; length: 12; D: .; J: TRBJ2-1; CDR3: CASGAGAGEQFF; DNA: TGTGCCAGCGGGGCAGGGGCCGGTGAGCAGTTCTTC
V: TRBV28; size: many; length: 12; D: .; J: TRBJ1-2; CDR3: CASSLGSYGYTF; DNA: TGTGCCAGCAGTTTGGGCAGCTATGGCTACACCTTC
V: TRBV2; size: .; length: 11; D: .; J: TRBJ2-7; CDR3: CAITTVGAQYF; DNA: TGTGCCATCACGACAGTTGGCGCGCAGTACTTC
V: TRBV27; size: few; length: 14; D: .; J: TRBJ1-6; CDR3: CASSIRPYNSPLHF; DNA: TGTGCCAGCAGTATTAGGCCTTATAATTCACCCCTCCACTTT
V: TRBV10-3; size: few; length: 13; D: .; J: TRBJ2-3; CDR3: CAISDPEVDTQYF; DNA: TGTGCCATCAGTGACCCCGAGGTCGATACGCAGTATTTT
V: TRBV5-6; size: few; length: 18; D: TRBD2; J: TRBJ2-6; CDR3: CASSLAGLAGDGANVLTF; DNA: TGTGCCAGCAGCTTGGCTGGACTAGCGGGAGATGGGGCCAACGTCCTGACTTTC
V: TRBV29-1; size: few; length: 17; D: TRBD2; J: TRBJ2-2; CDR3: CSVAPGLAGDNTGELFF; DNA: TGCAGCGTTGCCCCGGGACTAGCGGGAGATAACACCGGGGAGCTGTTTTTT
V: TRBV11-1; size: .; length: 15; D: TRBD2; J: TRBJ2-1; CDR3: CASSFRLANYNEQFF; DNA: TGTGCCAGCAGCTTCAGACTAGCGAACTACAATGAGCAGTTCTTC
V: TRBV20-1; size: .; length: 12; D: TRBD1; J: TRBJ1-3; CDR3: CRTGGSGNTIYF; DNA: TGCAGGACAGGGGGCTCTGGAAACACCATATATTTT
V: TRBV7-2; size: few; length: 13; D: .; J: TRBJ1-1; CDR3: CASSLRPSGRAFF; DNA: TGTGCCAGCAGCTTAAGACCCTCCGGGAGGGCTTTCTTT
V: TRBV29-1; size: many; length: 12; D: .; J: TRBJ1-1; CDR3: CSVGNMNTEAFF; DNA: TGCAGCGTGGGAAACATGAACACTGAAGCTTTCTTT
V: TRBV6-6; size: .; length: 13; D: .; J: TRBJ1-2; CDR3: CAGSADQNYGYTF; DNA: TGTGCCGGCAGTGCGGACCAGAACTATGGCTACACCTTC
V: TRBV6-6; size: few; length: 15; D: TRBD2; J: TRBJ2-7; CDR3: CASRSGTSGTYEQYF; DNA: TGTGCCAGCAGATCCGGGACTAGCGGCACCTACGAGCAGTACTTC
V: TRBV30; size: many; length: 13; D: .; J: TRBJ2-7; CDR3: CAWSVGGPDEQYF; DNA: TGTGCCTGGAGTGTGGGGGGCCCGGACGAGCAGTACTTC
V: TRBV7-2; size: .; length: 13; D: .; J: TRBJ1-1; CDR3: CASRSAGNTEAFF; DNA: TGTGCCAGCAGGTCCGCAGGGAACACTGAAGCTTTCTTT
V: TRBV2; size: .; length: 13; D: .; J: TRBJ1-5; CDR3: CASNRDSNQPQHF; DNA: TGTGCCAGCAACAGAGATAGCAATCAGCCCCAGCATTTT
V: TRBV27; size: many; length: 15; D: .; J: TRBJ2-3; CDR3: CASSLGGWGQDTQYF; DNA: TGTGCCAGCAGTTTGGGGGGGTGGGGGCAAGATACGCAGTATTTT
V: TRBV5-1; size: .; length: 15; D: TRBD1; J: TRBJ2-3; CDR3: CASSLGGQRGDTQYF; DNA: TGCGCCAGCAGCTTGGGGGGACAGAGGGGAGATACGCAGTATTTT
V: TRBV6-6; size: many; length: 16; D: .; J: TRBJ1-2; CDR3: CASSYGTSLDNYGYTF; DNA: TGTGCCAGCAGTTACGGGACAAGCTTAGACAACTATGGCTACACCTTC
V: TRBV27; size: .; length: 15; D: .; J: TRBJ2-2; CDR3: CASSFSTGNTGELFF; DNA: TGTGCCAGCAGTTTTTCGACCGGGAACACCGGGGAGCTGTTTTTT
V: TRBV29-1; size: few; length: 13; D: .; J: TRBJ1-2; CDR3: CSSLQDYNYGYTF; DNA: TGCAGCTCGTTACAGGACTATAACTATGGCTACACCTTC
V: TRBV3-1; size: .; length: 14; D: .; J: TRBJ1-3; CDR3: CASSTRSTGNTIYF; DNA: TGTGCCAGCAGCACCCGATCCACTGGAAACACCATATATTTT
V: TRBV28; size: many; length: 13; D: .; J: TRBJ2-7; CDR3: CASTPRRAYEQYF; DNA: TGTGCCAGCACCCCCAGGCGTGCCTACGAGCAGTACTTC
V: TRBV28; size: .; length: 11; D: TRBD1; J: TRBJ1-2; CDR3: CASSFRQGRTF; DNA: TGTGCCAGCAGTTTCAGACAGGGGAGGACCTTC
V: TRBV19; size: many; length: 13; D: TRBD1; J: TRBJ2-1; CDR3: CASTGGRNNEQFF; DNA: TGTGCCAGTACAGGGGGCCGAAACAATGAGCAGTTCTTC
V: TRBV29-1; size: .; length: 13; D: .; J: TRBJ2-5; CDR3: CSVESTLRETQYF; DNA: TGCAGCGTTGAATCGACCCTACGGGAGACCCAGTACTTC
V: TRBV30; size: .; length: 14; D: .; J: TRBJ1-4; CDR3: CAWKGQATNEKLFF; DNA: TGTGCCTGGAAAGGGCAGGCAACTAATGAAAAACTGTTTTTT
V: TRBV20-1; size: many; length: 15; D: TRBD2; J: TRBJ2-7; CDR3: CSAHHPTSGSYEQYF; DNA: TGCAGTGCTCACCACCCGACTAGCGGGAGCTACGAGCAGTACTTC
V: TRBV5-6; size: .; length: 13; D: .; J: TRBJ2-7; CDR3: CASSMDISYEQYF; DNA: TGTGCCAGCAGCATGGACATTTCCTACGAGCAGTACTTC
V: TRBV20-1; size: many; length: 14; D: .; J: TRBJ1-1; CDR3: CSARLQGTNTEAFF; DNA: TGCAGTGCTAGACTTCAGGGGACGAACACTGAAGCTTTCTTT
V: TRBV5-1; size: few; length: 13; D: .; J: TRBJ2-5; CDR3: CASSFWTMETQYF; DNA: TGCGCCAGCAGCTTTTGGACAATGGAGACCCAGTACTTC